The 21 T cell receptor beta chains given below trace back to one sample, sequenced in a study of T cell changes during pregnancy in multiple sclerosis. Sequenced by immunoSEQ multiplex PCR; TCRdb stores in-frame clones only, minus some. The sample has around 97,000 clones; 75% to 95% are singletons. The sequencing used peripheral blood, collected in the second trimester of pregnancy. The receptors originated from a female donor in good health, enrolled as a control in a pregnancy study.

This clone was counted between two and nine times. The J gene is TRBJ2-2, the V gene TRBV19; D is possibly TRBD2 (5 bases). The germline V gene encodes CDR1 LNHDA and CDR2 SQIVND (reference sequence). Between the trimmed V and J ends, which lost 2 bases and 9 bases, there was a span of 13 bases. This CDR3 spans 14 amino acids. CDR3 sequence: CASSIRGRLRELFF. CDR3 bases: TGTGCCAGTAGTATACGTGGCAGACTAAGGGAGCTGTTTTTT.

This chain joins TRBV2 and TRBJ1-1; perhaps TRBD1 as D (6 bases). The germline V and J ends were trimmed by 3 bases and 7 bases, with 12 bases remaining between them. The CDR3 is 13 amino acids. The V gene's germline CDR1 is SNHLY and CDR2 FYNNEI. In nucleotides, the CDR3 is TGTGCCAGCAGTGACGGGACATTCTTTGAAGCTTTCTTT. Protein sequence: CASSDGTFFEAFF.

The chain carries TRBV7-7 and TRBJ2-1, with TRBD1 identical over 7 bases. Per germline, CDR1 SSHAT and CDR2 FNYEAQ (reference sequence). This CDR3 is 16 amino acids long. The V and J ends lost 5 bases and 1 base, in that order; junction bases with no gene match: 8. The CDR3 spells CASSPTTGESYNEQFF. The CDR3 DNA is TGTGCCAGCAGCCCAACCACAGGGGAATCCTACAATGAGCAGTTCTTC.

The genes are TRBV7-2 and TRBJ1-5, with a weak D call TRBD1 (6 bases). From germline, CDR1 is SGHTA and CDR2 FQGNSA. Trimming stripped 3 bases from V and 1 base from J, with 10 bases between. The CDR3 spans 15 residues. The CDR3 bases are TGTGCCAGCAGCTTGGTAACAGGGAGCAATCAGCCCCAGCATTTT. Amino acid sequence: CASSLVTGSNQPQHF.

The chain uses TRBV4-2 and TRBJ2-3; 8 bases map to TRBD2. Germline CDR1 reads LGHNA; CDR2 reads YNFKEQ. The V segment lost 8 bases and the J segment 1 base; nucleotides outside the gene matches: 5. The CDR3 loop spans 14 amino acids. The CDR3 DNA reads TGTGCCAGCGCAGCGGGGGCCCGCACAGATACGCAGTATTTT. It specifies CASAAGARTDTQYF.

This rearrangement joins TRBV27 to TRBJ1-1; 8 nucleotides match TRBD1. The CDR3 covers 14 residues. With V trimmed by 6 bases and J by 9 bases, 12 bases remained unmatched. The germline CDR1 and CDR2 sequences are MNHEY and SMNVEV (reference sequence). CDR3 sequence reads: CASRSQLTGAKAFF. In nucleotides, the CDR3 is TGTGCCAGCAGGTCCCAACTGACAGGGGCAAAAGCTTTCTTT.

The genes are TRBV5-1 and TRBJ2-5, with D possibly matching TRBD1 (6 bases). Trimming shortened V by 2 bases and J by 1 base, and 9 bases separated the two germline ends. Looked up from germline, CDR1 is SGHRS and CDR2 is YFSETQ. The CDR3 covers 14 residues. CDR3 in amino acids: CASSFGGPQETQYF. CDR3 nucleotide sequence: TGCGCCAGCAGCTTTGGGGGCCCCCAAGAGACCCAGTACTTC.

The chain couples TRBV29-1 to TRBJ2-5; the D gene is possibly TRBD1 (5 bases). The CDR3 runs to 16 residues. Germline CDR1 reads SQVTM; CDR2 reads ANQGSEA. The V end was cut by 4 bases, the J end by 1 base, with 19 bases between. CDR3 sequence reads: CSVASPRDRAQETQYF. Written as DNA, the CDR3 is TGCAGCGTTGCCTCACCCCGTGACAGAGCCCAAGAGACCCAGTACTTC.

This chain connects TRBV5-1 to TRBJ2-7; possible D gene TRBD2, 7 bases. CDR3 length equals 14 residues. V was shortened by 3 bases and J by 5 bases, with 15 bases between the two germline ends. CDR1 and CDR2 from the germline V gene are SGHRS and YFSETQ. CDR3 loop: CASSWRGGGDEQYF. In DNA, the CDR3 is TGCGCCAGCAGCTGGAGGGGGGGCGGGGACGAGCAGTACTTC.

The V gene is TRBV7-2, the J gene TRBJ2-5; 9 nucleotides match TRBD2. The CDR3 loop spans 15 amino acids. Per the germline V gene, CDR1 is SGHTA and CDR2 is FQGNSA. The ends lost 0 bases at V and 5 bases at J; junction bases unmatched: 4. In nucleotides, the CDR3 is TGTGCCAGCAGCTTAGCGAGTGCGGGAGGGGAGACCCAGTACTTC. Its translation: CASSLASAGGETQYF.

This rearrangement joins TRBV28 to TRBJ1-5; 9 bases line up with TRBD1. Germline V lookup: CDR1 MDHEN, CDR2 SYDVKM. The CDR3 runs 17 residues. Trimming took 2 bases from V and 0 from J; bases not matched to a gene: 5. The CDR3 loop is CASSLTQGAPSNQPQHF. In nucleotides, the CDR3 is TGTGCCAGCAGTTTAACACAGGGGGCGCCTAGCAATCAGCCCCAGCATTTT.

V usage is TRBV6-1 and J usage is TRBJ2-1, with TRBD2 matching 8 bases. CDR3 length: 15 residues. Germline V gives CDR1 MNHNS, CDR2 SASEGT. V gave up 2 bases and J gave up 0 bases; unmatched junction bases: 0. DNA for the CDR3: TGTGCCAGCAGTGAAAGCGGGAGCTCCTACAATGAGCAGTTCTTC. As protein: CASSESGSSYNEQFF.

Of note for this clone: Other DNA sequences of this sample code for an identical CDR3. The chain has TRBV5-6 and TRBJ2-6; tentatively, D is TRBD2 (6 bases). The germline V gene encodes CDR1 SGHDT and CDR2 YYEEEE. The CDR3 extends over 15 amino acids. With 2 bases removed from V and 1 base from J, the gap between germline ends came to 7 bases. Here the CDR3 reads CASSFRGSGANVLTF. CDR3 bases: TGTGCCAGCAGCTTTCGGGGGTCTGGGGCCAACGTCCTGACTTTC.

Written as DNA, the CDR3 is TGTGCCAGCAGCTTCGACAGGGGGCCCTCCTACGAGCAGTACTTC. Protein product: CASSFDRGPSYEQYF. The rearrangement links TRBV7-2 to TRBJ2-7, with 10 bases identical to TRBD1. CDR1 and CDR2 from the germline V gene are SGHTA and FQGNSA. CDR3 length: 15 residues. J gave up 0 bases and V 3 bases, and 2 bases lay outside the gene matches.

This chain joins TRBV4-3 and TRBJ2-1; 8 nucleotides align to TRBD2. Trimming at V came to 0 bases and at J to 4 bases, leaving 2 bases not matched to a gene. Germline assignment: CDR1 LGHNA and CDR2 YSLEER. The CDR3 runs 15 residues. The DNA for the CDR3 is TGCGCCAGCAGCCAAGATGGGACTAGGTACAATGAGCAGTTCTTC. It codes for CASSQDGTRYNEQFF.

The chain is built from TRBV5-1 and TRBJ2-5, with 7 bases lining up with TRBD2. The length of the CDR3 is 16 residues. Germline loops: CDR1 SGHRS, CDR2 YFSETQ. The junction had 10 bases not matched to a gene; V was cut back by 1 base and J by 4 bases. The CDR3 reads CASSLPGEGIGETQYF. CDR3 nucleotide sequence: TGCGCCAGCAGCTTGCCCGGGGAGGGGATAGGAGAGACCCAGTACTTC.

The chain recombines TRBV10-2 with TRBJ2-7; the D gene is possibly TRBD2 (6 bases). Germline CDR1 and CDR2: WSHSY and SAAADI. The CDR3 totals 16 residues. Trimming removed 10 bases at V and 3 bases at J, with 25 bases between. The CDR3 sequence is CATGNRGPGRDYEQYF. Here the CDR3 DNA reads TGCGCCACAGGTAACCGAGGACCCGGGCGGGACTACGAGCAGTACTTC.

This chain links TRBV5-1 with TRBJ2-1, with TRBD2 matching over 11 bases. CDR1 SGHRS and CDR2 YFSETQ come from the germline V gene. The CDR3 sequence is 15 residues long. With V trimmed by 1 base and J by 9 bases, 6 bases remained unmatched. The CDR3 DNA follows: TGCGCCAGCAGCTTGACTAGCGGGAGAGGCGCTGAGCAGTTCTTC. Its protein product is CASSLTSGRGAEQFF.

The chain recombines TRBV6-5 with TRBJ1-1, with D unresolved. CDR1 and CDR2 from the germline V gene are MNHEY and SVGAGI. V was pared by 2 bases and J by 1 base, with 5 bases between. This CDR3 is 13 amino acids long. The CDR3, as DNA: TGTGCCAGCAGTTACACACCGAACACTGAAGCTTTCTTT. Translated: CASSYTPNTEAFF.

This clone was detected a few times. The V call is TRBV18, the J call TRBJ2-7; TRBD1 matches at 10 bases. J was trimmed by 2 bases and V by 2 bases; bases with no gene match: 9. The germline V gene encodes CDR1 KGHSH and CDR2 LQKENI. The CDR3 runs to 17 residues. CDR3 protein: CASSPNDRGLGPYEQYF. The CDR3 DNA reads TGTGCCAGCTCACCAAACGACAGGGGGCTAGGACCCTACGAGCAGTACTTC.

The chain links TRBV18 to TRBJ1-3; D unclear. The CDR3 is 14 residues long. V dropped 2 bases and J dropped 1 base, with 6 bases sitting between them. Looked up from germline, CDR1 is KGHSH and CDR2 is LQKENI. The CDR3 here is CASSPGGSGNTIYF. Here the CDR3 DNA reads TGTGCCAGCTCACCAGGCGGTTCTGGAAACACCATATATTTT.